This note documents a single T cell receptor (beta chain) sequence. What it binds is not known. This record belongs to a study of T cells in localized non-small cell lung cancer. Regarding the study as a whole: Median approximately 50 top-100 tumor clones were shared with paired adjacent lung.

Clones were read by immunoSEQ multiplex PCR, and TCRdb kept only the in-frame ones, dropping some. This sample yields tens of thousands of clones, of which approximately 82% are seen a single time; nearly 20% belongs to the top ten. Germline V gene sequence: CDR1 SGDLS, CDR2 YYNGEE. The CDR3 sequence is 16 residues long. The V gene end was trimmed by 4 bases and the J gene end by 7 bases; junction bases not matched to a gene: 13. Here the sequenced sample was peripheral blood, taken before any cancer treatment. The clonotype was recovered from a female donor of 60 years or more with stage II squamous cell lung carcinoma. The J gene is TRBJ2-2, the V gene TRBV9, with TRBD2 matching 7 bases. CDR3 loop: CASSQQAGGEGGELFF. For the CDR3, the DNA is TGTGCCAGCAGCCAGCAGGCAGGTGGGGAGGGCGGGGAGCTGTTTTTT.